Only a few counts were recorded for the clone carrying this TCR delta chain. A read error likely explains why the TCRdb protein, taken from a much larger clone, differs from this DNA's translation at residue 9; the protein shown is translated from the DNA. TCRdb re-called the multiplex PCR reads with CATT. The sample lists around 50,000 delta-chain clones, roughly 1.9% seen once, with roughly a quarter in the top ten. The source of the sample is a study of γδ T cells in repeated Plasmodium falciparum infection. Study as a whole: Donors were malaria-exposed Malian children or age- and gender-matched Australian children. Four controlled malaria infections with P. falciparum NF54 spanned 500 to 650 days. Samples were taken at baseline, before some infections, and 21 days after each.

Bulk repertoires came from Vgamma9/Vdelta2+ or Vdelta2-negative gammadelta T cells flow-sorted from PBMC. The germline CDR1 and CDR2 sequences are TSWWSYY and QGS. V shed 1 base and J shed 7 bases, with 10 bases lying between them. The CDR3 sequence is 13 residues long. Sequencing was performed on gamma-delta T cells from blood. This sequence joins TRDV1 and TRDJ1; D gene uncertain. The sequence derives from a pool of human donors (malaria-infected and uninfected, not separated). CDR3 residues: CALGEPMSGKLIF. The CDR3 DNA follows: TGTGCTCTTGGGGAACCCATGTCTGGTAAACTCATCTTT.